This is a list of T cell receptor beta chains from one sample in a study of OX40 agonist ivuxolimab in advanced cancers. Profiled with immunoSEQ multiplex PCR; TCRdb holds only in-frame clones, not every one. The repertoire holds some 43,000 clones, roughly nine tenths seen once, with 0.55% to 0.6% in the top ten. Specimen: CD4+ or CD8+ T cells sorted from blood, collected in a trial of the OX40 agonist ivuxolimab. These receptors originate from an adult with an advanced solid tumor such as melanoma, head and neck, liver or kidney cancer. CDR3s include the opening cysteine and the closing phenylalanine or tryptophan. Fields, in order: J gene, D gene, clone size, CDR3 length, V gene, CDR3 DNA, CDR3 protein. A D gene is named only where the DNA matches it firmly. Not every row has a clone size; where given, it reads once, few, many or a size class.

>TRBJ1-2|TRBD1|few|13|TRBV19
TGTGCCAGTAGCCCACAGGGGTTCTATGGCTACACCTTC
CASSPQGFYGYTF
>TRBJ2-1|TRBD2|few|15|TRBV6-5
TGTGCCAGCAGTTCCGCTACGGGAGGGTACAATGAGCAGTTCTTC
CASSSATGGYNEQFF
>TRBJ2-2|-|few|11|TRBV2
TGTGCCAGCAGTGGGCCCGGGGAGCTGTTTTTT
CASSGPGELFF
>TRBJ1-6|-|-|18|TRBV5-8
TGTGCCAGCAGCTTGGTCTACTCGTCAGGGAGGGAGAATTCACCCCTCCACTTT
CASSLVYSSGRENSPLHF
>TRBJ1-2|-|-|12|TRBV28
TGTGCCAGCAGTTTACAGGAGTTTGGCTACACCTTC
CASSLQEFGYTF
>TRBJ1-6|-|-|15|TRBV6-5
TGTGCCAGCCGGTCGCAGGGAGAGGGAAATTCACCCCTCCACTTT
CASRSQGEGNSPLHF
>TRBJ2-7|-|-|15|TRBV2
TGTGCCAGCAGTGAAAGCCAGGGCGCCTTATACGAGCAGTACTTC
CASSESQGALYEQYF
>TRBJ2-7|-|-|14|TRBV30
TGTGCCTGGAGTGTATCAGGGGTGGCCTACGAGCAGTACTTC
CAWSVSGVAYEQYF
>TRBJ1-2|-|-|16|TRBV4-2
TGTGCCAGCAGCTACACCCCCCTAGGGGCTTATGATGGCTACACCTTC
CASSYTPLGAYDGYTF
>TRBJ1-6|-|-|13|TRBV19
TGTGCCAGTAGCCTGAACAGAAATTCACCCCTCCACTTT
CASSLNRNSPLHF
>TRBJ2-3|TRBD2|few|17|TRBV9
TGTGCCAGCAGTCGCCCCGGACTAGCGGGGGACACAGATACGCAGTATTTT
CASSRPGLAGDTDTQYF
>TRBJ1-1|-|-|14|TRBV15
TGTGCCACCAGCAGAGTGGTCCAGAACACTGAAGCTTTCTTT
CATSRVVQNTEAFF
>TRBJ1-2|TRBD1|-|12|TRBV5-1
TGCGCCAGCAGCTTGGAAGGGACAGGGCACAACTTC
CASSLEGTGHNF
>TRBJ1-4|-|-|19|TRBV7-8
TGTGCCAGCAGCTTATTTTCGACGGTGGCCGGCGGAACTAATGAAAAACTGTTTTTT
CASSLFSTVAGGTNEKLFF
>TRBJ1-3|-|-|15|TRBV5-1
TGCGCCAGCAGCGCCGATACAGGGAGGGGAAACACCATATATTTT
CASSADTGRGNTIYF
>TRBJ2-7|-|-|12|TRBV2
TGTGCCAGCAGTGAAGCCGGCTACGAGCAGTACTTC
CASSEAGYEQYF
>TRBJ2-7|TRBD1|once|15|TRBV6-1
TGTGCCAGCAGACGTCCGGGACAGGGCCAATACGAGCAGTACTTC
CASRRPGQGQYEQYF
>TRBJ2-7|TRBD2|-|14|TRBV7-9
TGTGCCAGCAGCTTCGGGGGGAGCTCCTACGAGCAGTACTTC
CASSFGGSSYEQYF
>TRBJ1-1|-|-|14|TRBV5-1
TGCGCCAGCAGCTTGGGACCGACGAACACTGAAGCTTTCTTT
CASSLGPTNTEAFF
>TRBJ1-4|-|-|14|TRBV5-1
TGCGCCAGCAGCCAACAGGGATATAATGAAAAACTGTTTTTT
CASSQQGYNEKLFF
>TRBJ1-4|-|-|14|TRBV27
TGTGCCAGCAGTTTATTAGGTGAATCTGAAAAACTGTTTTTT
CASSLLGESEKLFF
>TRBJ1-3|-|-|16|TRBV7-2
TGTGCCAGCAGCTTAAGGGCGGCAGACTCTGGAAACACCATATATTTT
CASSLRAADSGNTIYF
>TRBJ1-5|TRBD1|-|16|TRBV7-2
TGTGCCAGCAGCTTAGGTGACAGGGGGTGGAATCAGCCCCAGCATTTT
CASSLGDRGWNQPQHF
>TRBJ2-5|-|-|15|TRBV15
TGTGCCACCAGCAGCCCTCGGGGAGCCCAAGAGACCCAGTACTTC
CATSSPRGAQETQYF
>TRBJ2-1|-|-|18|TRBV4-2
TGTGCCAGCAGCCAAGATTTTGGCAACCCTAACGGTGGGAATGAGCAGTTCTTC
CASSQDFGNPNGGNEQFF
>TRBJ1-4|-|-|13|TRBV5-5
TGTGCCAGCAGCTTGCTGACTAATGAAAAACTGTTTTTT
CASSLLTNEKLFF
>TRBJ1-5|TRBD1|-|14|TRBV27
TGTGCCAGCAGTTTGGGGACAGGGGTTCAGCCCCAGCATTTT
CASSLGTGVQPQHF
>TRBJ1-2|-|-|14|TRBV9
TGTGCCAGCAGCGCCCGGGGGTTAAACTATGGCTACACCTTC
CASSARGLNYGYTF
>TRBJ1-2|-|once|15|TRBV5-5
TGTGCCAGCAGCTTGGAGCCAGGGGACGCGGCGCGCTACACCTTC
CASSLEPGDAARYTF